This entry lists 21 T cell receptor beta chains sequenced from one sample in a study of blood T cell repertoires in COVID-19. TCRdb's table, derived via immunoSEQ multiplex PCR, lists solely in-frame clones and lacks some. Counted here are 100,000 or so clones, around 86% occurring once; the ten biggest clones make up about 3%. Material: peripheral blood. All receptors come from a man aged 50 or older with active or convalescent COVID-19.

The chain is built from TRBV7-9 and TRBJ1-3; weak D call: TRBD1 (5 bases). CDR1 and CDR2 from the germline V gene are SEHNR and FQNEAQ (reference sequence). The length of the CDR3 is 15 residues. V lost 5 bases to trimming and J lost 4 bases, with 15 bases between them. CDR3 coding DNA: TGTGCCAGCAGCCCTTCAAGGGGTCCAGGAAACACCATATATTTT. Amino acid sequence: CASSPSRGPGNTIYF.

The chain links TRBV18 to TRBJ2-1; D might be TRBD1 (5 bases). The CDR3 totals 13 residues. Germline CDR1 reads KGHSH; CDR2 reads LQKENI. V was trimmed by 8 bases and J by 5 bases, leaving 13 bases between them. The CDR3 loop is CASAGQGDNEQFF. The CDR3 nucleotides read TGTGCCAGCGCCGGACAAGGAGACAATGAGCAGTTCTTC.

The CDR3 bases are TGTGCCAGCAGCTTAGGACAGGGGGCAGGAATGGGTCAGGACGCCGGGGAGCTGTTTTTT. This encodes CASSLGQGAGMGQDAGELFF. The chain links TRBV7-6 to TRBJ2-2; TRBD1 aligns across 10 bases. V lost 1 base to trimming and J lost 6 bases; unmatched junction nucleotides: 17. The CDR3 has 20 residues. Germline V lookup: CDR1 SGHVS, CDR2 FNYEAQ.

The count of this clone is one. The gene calls are TRBV6-5 and TRBJ2-3, with D perhaps matching TRBD2 (6 bases). CDR1 MNHEY and CDR2 SVGAGI come from the germline V gene. There are 15 residues in the CDR3. V was clipped by 10 bases and J by 4 bases, with 21 bases between them. CDR3 in DNA: TGTGCCACCCGGTTGCCGGGGGAAGGTGCAGATACGCAGTATTTT. Its translation: CATRLPGEGADTQYF.

This clone was seen once. The J gene is TRBJ2-7, the V gene TRBV11-2, with TRBD1 identical over 9 bases. Germline V gene sequence: CDR1 SGHAT, CDR2 FQNNGV. The CDR3 totals 16 residues. V lost 1 base to trimming and J lost 3 bases; unmatched junction nucleotides: 7. CDR3 coding DNA: TGTGCCAGCAGCTTAGGTGGGACAGGGCCGATCTACGAGCAGTACTTC. It translates to CASSLGGTGPIYEQYF.

V usage is TRBV3-1 (or the pseudogene TRBV3-2) and J usage is TRBJ1-2, with D perhaps TRBD1 (5 bases). Germline V CDR1 and CDR2: LGHDT, YNNKEL (reference sequence). This CDR3 spans 14 amino acids. V dropped 1 base and J dropped 10 bases, with 16 bases sitting between them. CDR3 amino acids: CASSQGGGGHDYTF. In nucleotides, the CDR3 is TGTGCCAGCAGCCAAGGGGGGGGAGGGCATGACTACACCTTC.

The chain links TRBV27 to TRBJ2-3, with D possibly being TRBD1 (5 bases). CDR3 length equals 11 residues. Per the germline V gene, CDR1 is MNHEY and CDR2 is SMNVEV (reference sequence). Deletions cut 6 bases from V and 7 bases from J, with 8 bases between. The CDR3 DNA is TGTGCCAGCAGCCAGGGCAATACGCAGTATTTT. Translating gives CASSQGNTQYF.

V gene TRBV10-2 combines with J gene TRBJ1-6, with 7 bases that match TRBD1. Germline lookup yields CDR1 WSHSY and CDR2 SAAADI. The trim removed 6 bases at V and 9 bases at J, leaving 8 bases unmatched. CDR3 length equals 14 residues. CDR3 region: CASSRDRLGSPLHF. The CDR3, as DNA: TGCGCCAGCAGCCGGGACAGATTAGGTTCACCCCTCCACTTT.

The chain joins TRBV19 to TRBJ2-3; TRBD2 matches at 7 bases. Germline V gene data show CDR1 as LNHDA and CDR2 as SQIVND (reference sequence). The CDR3 consists of 14 residues. V was clipped by 6 bases and J by 2 bases; unmatched bases: 5. CDR3 nucleotide sequence: TGTGCCAGTAGACAAGCGGGGAACACAGATACGCAGTATTTT. Its protein product is CASRQAGNTDTQYF.

This chain joins TRBV6-5 and TRBJ1-1; TRBD1 is a possible D gene (5 bases). V lost 5 bases, J lost 6 bases, and 10 bases lay in between. Per the germline V gene, CDR1 is MNHEY and CDR2 is SVGAGI. This CDR3 is built from 12 residues. CDR3 DNA: TGTGCCAGCAGTCGGGGGGTTGCTGAAGCTTTCTTT. It specifies CASSRGVAEAFF.

The chain couples TRBV18 to TRBJ2-5; D is uncertain. Trimming took off 1 base at V and 4 bases at J, with 13 bases between the two ends. Germline V gene lookup returns CDR1 KGHSH and CDR2 LQKENI. The CDR3 is 15 residues long. DNA of the CDR3: TGTGCCAGCTCACCACTTGCCGAGTTTACAGAGACCCAGTACTTC. This sequence encodes CASSPLAEFTETQYF.

The chain recombines TRBV7-8 with TRBJ1-2; the D gene is possibly TRBD1 (5 bases). With 5 bases removed from V and 8 bases from J, the gap between germline ends came to 15 bases. Germline CDR1 reads SGHVS; CDR2 reads FQNEAQ. The CDR3 has 13 amino acids. The CDR3 DNA reads TGTGCCAGCAGCGCCCGCGGACATCTCGGCTACACCTTC. Residues: CASSARGHLGYTF.

The chain carries TRBV10-3 and TRBJ2-3; TRBD2 agrees at 9 bases. The CDR3 consists of 16 residues. V dropped 6 bases and J dropped 0; count of bases not matched to a gene: 7. Germline V gene data show CDR1 as ENHRY and CDR2 as SYGVKD. CDR3 loop: CAIRGGLALSTDTQYF. The CDR3 bases are TGTGCCATCAGGGGAGGACTAGCGCTTAGCACAGATACGCAGTATTTT.

The gene calls are TRBV19 and TRBJ1-4, with D maybe TRBD1 (6 bases). V shed 6 bases and J shed 11 bases, with 19 bases lying between them. This CDR3 is 14 amino acids long. CDR1 and CDR2 from the germline V gene are LNHDA and SQIVND (reference sequence). CDR3 region: CASSLDRDISKLFF. CDR3 nucleotide sequence: TGTGCCAGTAGCCTAGACCGGGACATAAGTAAACTGTTTTTT. Full variable domain (missing parts from reference TRBV19 and TRBJ1-4): DGGITQSPKYLFRKEGQNVTLSCEQNLNHDAMYWYRQDPGQGLRLIYYSQIVNDFQKGDIAEGYSVSREKKESFPLTVTSAQKNPTAFYLCASSLDRDISKLFFGSGTQLSVL.

V usage is TRBV27 and J usage is TRBJ1-3, with a weak D call TRBD1 (5 bases). The CDR3 length is 15 residues. Trimming shortened V by 0 bases and J by 0 bases, and 6 bases separated the two germline ends. Germline-derived CDR1 and CDR2 are MNHEY and SMNVEV (reference sequence). Here the CDR3 DNA reads TGTGCCAGCAGTTTATCAGGGGCCTCTGGAAACACCATATATTTT. As protein: CASSLSGASGNTIYF.

The chain links TRBV10-1 to TRBJ1-2, with TRBD1 identical over 7 bases. The germline V gene encodes CDR1 WNHNN and CDR2 SYGVQD (reference sequence). CDR3 length: 13 residues. Trimming cost V 6 bases and J 3 bases; bases outside gene matches: 4. The CDR3 loop reads CASSSTGDYGYTF. CDR3 in DNA: TGCGCCAGCAGCTCTACAGGGGACTATGGCTACACCTTC.

This chain uses TRBV30 with TRBJ1-1; 8 positions agree with TRBD1. The CDR3 is 13 residues long. Per the germline V gene, CDR1 is GTSNPN and CDR2 is SVGIG (reference sequence). J was trimmed by 11 bases and V by 0 bases; bases with no gene match: 8. The chain's CDR3 is CAWSVDPTGAAFF. CDR3 nucleotide sequence: TGTGCCTGGAGTGTAGATCCGACAGGGGCGGCTTTCTTT.

This clone was counted a few times. This sequence joins TRBV5-3 and TRBJ1-3; no clear D. TRBV5-3 is assigned to the ORF class and has an uncertain function. The ends were cut back, 10 bases at V and 0 bases at J, with 8 bases in the middle. The CDR3 runs to 12 residues. The CDR3 region has the DNA TGTGCCCGAGGCCTCTCTGGAAACACCATATATTTT. It codes for CARGLSGNTIYF.

This clone occurred once. In the same sample, other DNA sequences code for this CDR3. The V and J genes are TRBV3-1 (or the pseudogene TRBV3-2) and TRBJ1-2; TRBD1 aligns across 9 bases. V trimming: 4 bases; J trimming: 5 bases; junction bases outside the gene matches: 5. The CDR3 runs 14 residues. Per the germline V gene, CDR1 is LGHDT and CDR2 is YNNKEL (reference sequence). The CDR3 DNA follows: TGTGCCAGCAGCCCGGGACAGGGAGGGTATGGCTACACCTTC. This translates into CASSPGQGGYGYTF.

This clone is a singleton in its sample. The chain carries TRBV21-1 and TRBJ2-3; TRBD2, the table's D call, was not compared with the DNA. TRBV21-1 is flagged as a pseudogene. The CDR3 is 16 residues long. The CDR3 bases are TGTGCCAGCAGCAAAGCGGGGACTAGCGGCACAGATACGCAGTATTTT. As protein: CASSKAGTSGTDTQYF.

The CDR3 nucleotides read TGTGCCAGCAGTTACTCGACGGGAGGCGGCTACACCTTC. Translation: CASSYSTGGGYTF. The chain recombines TRBV6-2 or TRBV6-3 with TRBJ1-2; D is ambiguous. Germline assignment: CDR1 MNHEY and CDR2 SVGEGT. This CDR3 has 13 amino acids. V lost 0 bases and J 8 bases, leaving 10 bases between the germline ends.